The clone carrying this TCR beta chain was found a few times. These data originate in a study of blood T cells in healthy people across ages. The V and J ends lost 6 bases and 5 bases, in that order; junction bases with no gene match: 9. Germline CDR1 MNHEY, CDR2 SMNVEV (reference sequence). The CDR3 extends over 15 amino acids. Then a second PCR, running roughly 7 to 11 cycles, was carried out with a sample-barcoded 5' primer and a J-beta primer mix. Samples each returned at least 3 million CDR3-containing paired-end reads. TCRdb recomputed calls from the 5' RACE reads with MiXCR, one row per CDR3 protein. Among about 1.8 million distinct CDR3 sequences listed, roughly 49% were seen once.

Sequencing was carried out using blood. J is TRBJ2-5 and V is TRBV27; 10 bases are shared with TRBD1. The sequence derives from a woman in her 40s in good health. CDR3 in amino acids: CASRRPGQGQETQYF. The DNA of the CDR3 is TGTGCCAGCAGACGGCCGGGACAGGGGCAGGAGACCCAGTACTTC.